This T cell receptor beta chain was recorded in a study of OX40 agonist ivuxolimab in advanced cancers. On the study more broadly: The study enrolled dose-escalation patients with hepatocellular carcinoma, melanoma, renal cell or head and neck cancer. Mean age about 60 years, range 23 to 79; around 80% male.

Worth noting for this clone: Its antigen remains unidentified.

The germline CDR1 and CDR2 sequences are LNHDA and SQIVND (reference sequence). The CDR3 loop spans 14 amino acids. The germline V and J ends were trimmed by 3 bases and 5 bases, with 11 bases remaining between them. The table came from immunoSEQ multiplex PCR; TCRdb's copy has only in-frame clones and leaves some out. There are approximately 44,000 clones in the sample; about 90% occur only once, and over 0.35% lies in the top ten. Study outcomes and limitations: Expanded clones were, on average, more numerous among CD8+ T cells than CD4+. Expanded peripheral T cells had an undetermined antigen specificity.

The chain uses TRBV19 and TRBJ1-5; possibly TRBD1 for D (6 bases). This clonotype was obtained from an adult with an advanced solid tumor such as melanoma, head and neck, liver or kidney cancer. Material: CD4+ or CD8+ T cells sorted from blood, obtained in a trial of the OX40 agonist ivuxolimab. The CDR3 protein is CASSIQGGDQPQHF. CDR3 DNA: TGTGCCAGTAGTATTCAAGGGGGAGATCAGCCCCAGCATTTT.